Each of the 21 T cell receptor beta chains below was sequenced from the same sample in a study of blood T cell repertoires in COVID-19. Measured with immunoSEQ multiplex PCR; TCRdb has only the in-frame clones, and not every one. The sample has 350,000 to 450,000 clones, over 75% seen once. Sequenced: peripheral blood. Receptors originate from a woman aged 40 to 50 with COVID-19, enrolled during active disease.

This chain uses TRBV5-1 with TRBJ1-4; 9 nucleotides align to TRBD1. J gave up 5 bases and V 4 bases, and 6 bases lay outside the gene matches. The CDR3 runs to 15 residues. From germline, CDR1 is SGHRS and CDR2 YFSETQ. CDR3 residues: CASSPRTGANEKLFF. The CDR3 nucleotides are TGCGCCAGCAGCCCTCGGACAGGGGCGAATGAAAAACTGTTTTTT.

The J gene is TRBJ1-5, the V gene TRBV7-2, with D unresolved. CDR1 and CDR2 from the germline V gene are SGHTA and FQGNSA. This CDR3 is 12 amino acids long. V was clipped by 5 bases and J by 9 bases, with 11 bases between them. The CDR3 coding sequence is TGTGCCAGCAGCCACGGAGCACCGCCCCAGCATTTT. This sequence encodes CASSHGAPPQHF.

This chain connects TRBV7-9 to TRBJ1-1, with D possibly TRBD1 on 5 matching bases. The CDR3 consists of 16 residues. CDR1 and CDR2 from the germline V gene are SEHNR and FQNEAQ (reference sequence). V shed 5 bases and J shed 5 bases, with 21 bases lying between them. The CDR3 region is CASSQPERGKGTEAFF. In nucleotides, the CDR3 is TGTGCCAGCAGCCAACCCGAACGGGGGAAGGGTACTGAAGCTTTCTTT.

The chain recombines TRBV29-1 with TRBJ1-2; TRBD1 is a possible D gene (6 bases). The CDR3 is 15 amino acids. In germline, CDR1 is SQVTM, CDR2 ANQGSEA. V was cut by 5 bases and J by 8 bases, with 24 bases left in between. The DNA of the CDR3 is TGCAGCGTTTCAATGATAATGGGGCAGGGGAAGGGCTACACCTTC. As protein: CSVSMIMGQGKGYTF.

The count of this clone is one. The V and J genes are TRBV12-3 or TRBV12-4 and TRBJ1-2; D perhaps matches TRBD1 (5 bases). This CDR3 spans 13 amino acids. Trimming removed 3 bases at V and 4 bases at J, with 9 bases between. CDR3 loop: CASSLTAFYGYTF. As DNA, the CDR3 is TGTGCCAGCAGTTTGACAGCGTTCTATGGCTACACCTTC.

The rearrangement links TRBV19 to TRBJ1-2; 7 bases line up with TRBD1. J lost 0 bases, V lost 7 bases, and 8 bases had no gene match. The germline gives CDR1 LNHDA, CDR2 SQIVND (reference sequence). CDR3 length: 15 residues. The CDR3 nucleotides read TGTGCCAGTAATTCGGGACAGCAAACTAACTATGGCTACACCTTC. Translation: CASNSGQQTNYGYTF.

This sequence joins TRBV14 and TRBJ1-2; D remains ambiguous. The length of the CDR3 is 15 residues. The V end lost 0 bases, the J end lost 5 bases, and 13 bases lay between the germline ends. Germline CDR1 is SGHDN and CDR2 is FVKESK. CDR3 coding DNA: TGTGCCAGCAGCCAAGAAACCGATCTCACATATGGCTACACCTTC. Its protein is CASSQETDLTYGYTF.

The V and J genes are TRBV27 and TRBJ1-6; D ambiguous. The V end was cut by 5 bases, the J end by 5 bases, with 7 bases between. The CDR3 covers 13 residues. Germline V gene sequence: CDR1 MNHEY, CDR2 SMNVEV (reference sequence). The CDR3 is CASSQRHNSPLHF. CDR3 bases: TGTGCCAGCAGTCAGCGACATAATTCACCCCTCCACTTT.

The V call is TRBV19, the J call TRBJ1-5; D perhaps matches TRBD1 (5 bases). This CDR3 region has 15 residues. V dropped 11 bases and J dropped 1 base, with 18 bases sitting between them. The germline CDR1 and CDR2 sequences are LNHDA and SQIVND (reference sequence). The CDR3 is CAASSGGGSNQPQHF. CDR3 in DNA: TGTGCCGCCAGTAGTGGGGGGGGGAGCAATCAGCCCCAGCATTTT.

The rearrangement uses TRBV14 and TRBJ2-3; weak D call: TRBD1 (5 bases). CDR1 is SGHDN, CDR2 FVKESK, per germline. CDR3 length equals 14 residues. V was trimmed by 1 base and J by 4 bases, leaving 9 bases between them. This chain's CDR3 is CASSQAGSPDTQYF. CDR3 DNA sequence: TGTGCCAGCAGCCAAGCAGGGTCCCCAGATACGCAGTATTTT.

The rearrangement links TRBV4-3 to TRBJ2-2, with a weak D call TRBD1 (5 bases). The V gene's germline CDR1 is LGHNA and CDR2 YSLEER. CDR3 size: 15 residues. Trimming pared 0 bases from V and 8 bases from J, leaving 13 bases between. This chain's CDR3 is CASSQDPQGSGELFF. In DNA form, the CDR3 reads TGCGCCAGCAGCCAAGATCCCCAGGGATCTGGGGAGCTGTTTTTT.

The chain joins TRBV6-6 to TRBJ1-1, with 10 bases matching TRBD1. The CDR3 is 14 residues long. V was clipped by 4 bases and J by 6 bases; unmatched bases: 5. Germline CDR1 MNHNY, CDR2 SVGAGI (reference sequence). In DNA, the CDR3 is TGTGCCAGCAGTTTCGGACAGGGGGGTGCTGAAGCTTTCTTT. Encoded protein: CASSFGQGGAEAFF.

The gene calls are TRBV27 and TRBJ1-1; 8 bases are a match to TRBD1. CDR1 is MNHEY, CDR2 SMNVEV, per germline (reference sequence). Germline trimming cut 4 bases from V and 0 bases from J; bases unmatched to any gene: 1. The CDR3 has 14 amino acids. CDR3 DNA sequence: TGTGCCAGCAGTTGGACAGGGCTGAACACTGAAGCTTTCTTT. This encodes CASSWTGLNTEAFF.

This chain links TRBV5-6 with TRBJ1-2; 8 bases line up with TRBD1. The germline CDR1 and CDR2 sequences are SGHDT and YYEEEE. The length of the CDR3 is 15 residues. V shed 3 bases, J shed 8 bases, and the junction held 12 bases outside the gene matches. Here the CDR3 reads CASSSDRGLGGGYTF. The CDR3 DNA follows: TGTGCCAGCAGCTCCGACAGGGGATTAGGGGGAGGCTACACCTTC.

The V gene is TRBV7-8, the J gene TRBJ2-7, with 10 bases lining up with TRBD2. Trimming at V came to 0 bases and at J to 5 bases, leaving 10 bases not matched to a gene. Germline V gene sequence: CDR1 SGHVS, CDR2 FQNEAQ. The CDR3 consists of 17 residues. The CDR3 DNA is TGTGCCAGCAGCTTAGCGAGAAGCGGGAGGGCCTTCAACGAGCAGTACTTC. Its protein product is CASSLARSGRAFNEQYF. Full variable domain (rest looked up from reference TRBV7-8 and TRBJ2-7): GAGVSQSPRYKVAKRGQDVALRCDPISGHVSLFWYQQALGQGPEFLTYFQNEAQLDKSGLPSDRFFAERPEGSVSTLKIQRTQQEDSAVYLCASSLARSGRAFNEQYFGPGTRLTVT.

V is TRBV9 and J is TRBJ1-3; the D is unclear. Germline assignment: CDR1 SGDLS and CDR2 YYNGEE. The CDR3 runs 13 residues. The V end was cut by 0 bases, the J end by 9 bases, with 10 bases between. CDR3 amino acids: CASSVASPGTIYF. CDR3 nucleotide sequence: TGTGCCAGCAGCGTAGCATCCCCCGGCACCATATATTTT.

Only one count was recorded for this clone. The V gene is TRBV6-2 or TRBV6-3, the J gene TRBJ2-1; TRBD2 matches at 11 bases. The V gene end was trimmed by 4 bases and the J gene end by 4 bases; junction bases not matched to a gene: 0. Looked up from germline, CDR1 is MNHEY and CDR2 is SVGEGT. There are 14 residues in the CDR3. The CDR3 nucleotides read TGTGCCAGCAGTTCTAGCGGGAGGTACAATGAGCAGTTCTTC. This codes for CASSSSGRYNEQFF.

The rearrangement uses TRBV4-1 and TRBJ1-5, with unresolved D. The germline gives CDR1 MGHRA, CDR2 YSYEKL. CDR3 length: 16 residues. V dropped 5 bases and J dropped 4 bases, with 18 bases sitting between them. CDR3: CASSKREVGRNQPQHF. CDR3 bases: TGCGCCAGCAGCAAGAGGGAGGTTGGAAGGAATCAGCCCCAGCATTTT.

The rearrangement joins TRBV5-5 to TRBJ1-5, with D possibly matching TRBD1 (5 bases). The CDR3 runs 14 residues. Germline CDR1 SGHKS, CDR2 YYEKEE (reference sequence). V lost 5 bases and J 7 bases, leaving 16 bases between the germline ends. The CDR3 nucleotides are TGTGCCAGCAGTGAGGTCCGGGGGAAGCAGCCCCAGCATTTT. Its protein is CASSEVRGKQPQHF.

The chain recombines TRBV29-1 with TRBJ2-5; weak D call: TRBD2 (5 bases). Germline V CDR1 and CDR2: SQVTM, ANQGSEA. The CDR3 is 15 amino acids. Trimming stripped 5 bases from V and 3 bases from J, with 19 bases between. The CDR3 loop reads CSVLGTLDLKETQYF. CDR3 nucleotide sequence: TGCAGCGTTCTGGGCACTTTGGACTTGAAAGAGACCCAGTACTTC.

In this sample, this clone turned up a few times. V usage is TRBV27 and J usage is TRBJ2-1; 13 positions match TRBD2. Germline lookup yields CDR1 MNHEY and CDR2 SMNVEV (reference sequence). CDR3 length: 15 residues. The V gene end was trimmed by 2 bases and the J gene end by 9 bases; junction bases not matched to a gene: 4. The CDR3 DNA reads TGTGCCAGCAGTTTACGGACTAGCGGGAGTTTTGAGCAGTTCTTC. It encodes CASSLRTSGSFEQFF.